The sequence of this T cell receptor (beta chain) was determined in a study of neurological immune-mediated disorders. Study-wide results and caveats: Phylogenetic grouping assigned the repertoires of 18 of 34 multiple sclerosis patients to a single related-CDR3 cluster, which may represent a signature.

As for this clonotype: Its specificity is unknown.

TCRdb fed the 5' RACE reads into MiXCR, producing one record per CDR3 protein. The sample has approximately 60,000 distinct CDR3 sequences, approximately 4.1% seen once. CDR1 and CDR2 (germline): DFQATT, SNEGSKA (reference sequence). This CDR3 is built from 17 residues. V was clipped by 4 bases and J by 1 base; unmatched bases: 4. The rearrangement uses TRBV20-1 and TRBJ2-2; 15 bases are a match to TRBD2. The material sequenced was PBMCs. This clonotype was sampled from a man aged 45 to 65 with multiple sclerosis. CDR3 nucleotides: TGCAGTGCTATCGGACTAGCGGGGGGGCTGAACACCGGGGAGCTGTTTTTT. It translates to CSAIGLAGGLNTGELFF.